This is a list of T cell receptor beta chains from one sample in a study of CD8+CD57+ T cells in acquired aplastic anemia. In TCRdb, the reads were re-called with MiXCR into one record per CDR3 protein. The profile covers approximately 380,000 distinct CDR3 sequences, with roughly 64% appearing a single time and approximately 3.9% taken by the ten largest. Input material: sorted CD4+, CD8+, or CD8+CD57+ T cells (not recorded which) from PBMCs. The source is a human donor in good health, serving as a control. CDR3s include the opening cysteine and the closing phenylalanine or tryptophan.

cdr3_length | j_call | v_call | cdr3_aa
15 | TRBJ2-6 | TRBV7-2 | CASSLSLAGDRYATF
15 | TRBJ1-1 | TRBV19 | CASSPHRGLGTEAFF
16 | TRBJ1-5 | TRBV7-2 | CASSNIGGVPAEAQHF
14 | TRBJ1-2 | TRBV25-1 | CATSRMEGADGHYF
17 | TRBJ1-6 | TRBV20-1 | CSAGTGGGSSYNSPLHF
16 | TRBJ2-3 | TRBV2 | CASSLFGRRATDTQYF
16 | TRBJ2-3 | TRBV2 | CASSLATGPGQPQQYF
14 | TRBJ2-3 | TRBV20-1 | CSARDWLSTDTQYF
19 | TRBJ2-5 | TRBV13 | CASSSRTSGGATYQETQYF
13 | TRBJ2-7 | TRBV19 | CASSMKRGREQYF
15 | TRBJ1-5 | TRBV7-9 | CASSLAGGEGRYEHF
11 | TRBJ2-5 | TRBV20-1 | CSATVREIQYF
13 | TRBJ1-2 | TRBV15 | CATSSVGGPGYTF
12 | TRBJ2-5 | TRBV3-2 | CASGRSQETQYF
14 | TRBJ1-2 | TRBV2 | CASSETGGNYGYTF
14 | TRBJ2-7 | TRBV7-2 | CASTLAQATYEQYF
14 | TRBJ2-5 | TRBV12-3/TRBV12-4 | CASSLETLGGTQYF
15 | TRBJ1-2 | TRBV24-1 | CATSDSWGGGNGYTF
13 | TRBJ1-2 | TRBV5-1 | CASSRGQNTGYTF
15 | TRBJ2-7 | TRBV7-2 | CAGSFSGHSTYTQYF
13 | TRBJ2-3 | TRBV12-3/TRBV12-4 | CASSSGSTDTQYF
14 | TRBJ1-4 | TRBV27 | CASTTGRTNEKLFF
15 | TRBJ1-6 | TRBV11-2 | CASSTPTTARSPLHF
15 | TRBJ2-7 | TRBV20-1 | CSASSGGANSYEQYF
12 | TRBJ2-7 | TRBV20-1 | CSATNSSNQQYF
18 | TRBJ2-1 | TRBV7-3 | CASSLAGTSGGADNEQFF
13 | TRBJ2-2 | TRBV2 | CASTPRGDGELFF
15 | TRBJ1-5 | TRBV10-3 | CAIRDGIGGTMPQHF
12 | TRBJ1-2 | TRBV25-1 | CASSPHFDGYTF
14 | TRBJ1-2 | TRBV12-3/TRBV12-4 | CASGGQGRSYGYTF
16 | TRBJ2-5 | TRBV7-2 | CASSHRTGNRYEQQYF
13 | TRBJ1-1 | TRBV29-1 | CSVEDPAGRLAFF
14 | TRBJ1-6 | TRBV10-3 | CAISLQESRTPLHF
13 | TRBJ1-2 | TRBV19 | CASSVRDFYGYTF
15 | TRBJ1-3 | TRBV9 | CASSGGARGGKYIYF
14 | TRBJ2-7 | TRBV25-1 | CASSAQQDPCEQYF
15 | TRBJ2-7 | TRBV5-1 | CASSLAVDDDYEQYF
13 | - | TRBV10-3 | CAISEAVNEKQYF
14 | TRBJ2-5 | TRBV4-3 | CASSQGGGGETQYF
12 | TRBJ2-3 | TRBV24-1 | CATSDRDLTKYF
16 | TRBJ1-2 | TRBV6-6 | CASSYWGRLPVHGYTF
18 | TRBJ1-6 | TRBV27 | CASRKRPGTGKDNSPLHF
15 | - | TRBV7-9 | CASSPGNTGEHEQYF